What follows are 3 T cell receptor beta chains derived from one specimen sequenced in a study of T cells expressing NK-cell markers. After re-calling the 5' RACE reads, TCRdb lists one entry per CDR3 protein, DNA absent. Its listing shows 350,000 to 450,000 distinct CDR3 sequences. Sequencing used blood T cells: a sorted CD56 or NKG2C T cell subset, CD4+ or CD8+ T cells, or bulk PBMC T cells (not recorded which). The source of these receptors is a man aged 18-69 years in good health.

This chain joins TRBV4-2 and TRBJ1-6. This CDR3 contains 17 residues. CDR1 and CDR2 from the germline V gene are LGHNA and YNFKEQ. CDR3 sequence: CASSQVPPSGRESPLHF.

The V and J genes are TRBV28 and TRBJ2-1; the TCRdb call, TRBD1, lacks DNA for checking. CDR1 is MDHEN, CDR2 SYDVKM, per germline. There are 11 residues in the CDR3. CDR3 sequence reads: CGAGQYNEQFF.

V usage is TRBV3-1 and J usage is TRBJ2-3; TCRdb reports TRBD2, a call that lacks DNA to check it against. Germline V lookup: CDR1 LGHDT, CDR2 YNNKEL (reference sequence). The CDR3 loop spans 16 amino acids. This chain's CDR3 is CASSQDGSASTDTQYF.